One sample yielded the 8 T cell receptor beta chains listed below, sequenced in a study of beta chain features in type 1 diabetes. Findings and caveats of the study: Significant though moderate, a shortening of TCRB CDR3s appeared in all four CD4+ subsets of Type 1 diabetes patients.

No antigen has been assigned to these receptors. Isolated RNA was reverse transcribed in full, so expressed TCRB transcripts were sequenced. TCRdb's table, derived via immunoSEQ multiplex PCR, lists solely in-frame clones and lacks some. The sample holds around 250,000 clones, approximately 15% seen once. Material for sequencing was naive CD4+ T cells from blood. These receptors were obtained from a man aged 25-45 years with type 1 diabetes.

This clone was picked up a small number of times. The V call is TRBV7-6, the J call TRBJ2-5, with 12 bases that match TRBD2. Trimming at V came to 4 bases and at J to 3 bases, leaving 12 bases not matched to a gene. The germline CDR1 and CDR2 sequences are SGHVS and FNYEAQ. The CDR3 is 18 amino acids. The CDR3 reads CASSSTSGRWRTEETQYF. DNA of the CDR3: TGTGCCAGCAGCTCGACTAGCGGGAGATGGCGAACGGAAGAGACCCAGTACTTC.

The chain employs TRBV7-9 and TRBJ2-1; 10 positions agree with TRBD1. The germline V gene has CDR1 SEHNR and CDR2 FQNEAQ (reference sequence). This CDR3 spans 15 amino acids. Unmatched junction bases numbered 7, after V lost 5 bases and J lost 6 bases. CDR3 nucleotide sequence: TGTGCCAGCAGCCCCGGACAGGGGGGTCGCAATGAGCAGTTCTTC. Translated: CASSPGQGGRNEQFF.

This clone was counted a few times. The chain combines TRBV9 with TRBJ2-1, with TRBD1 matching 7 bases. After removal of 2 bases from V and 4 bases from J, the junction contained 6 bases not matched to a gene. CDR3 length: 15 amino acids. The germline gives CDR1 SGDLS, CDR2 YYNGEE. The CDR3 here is CASSVAPDRYNEQFF. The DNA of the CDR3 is TGTGCCAGCAGCGTTGCCCCGGACAGGTACAATGAGCAGTTCTTC.

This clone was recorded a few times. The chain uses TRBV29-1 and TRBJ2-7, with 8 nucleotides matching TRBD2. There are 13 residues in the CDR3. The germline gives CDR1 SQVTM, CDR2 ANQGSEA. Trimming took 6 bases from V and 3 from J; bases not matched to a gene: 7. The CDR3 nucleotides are TGCAGCGTACCGGGAGGGCCGTTCTACGAGCAGTACTTC. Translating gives CSVPGGPFYEQYF.

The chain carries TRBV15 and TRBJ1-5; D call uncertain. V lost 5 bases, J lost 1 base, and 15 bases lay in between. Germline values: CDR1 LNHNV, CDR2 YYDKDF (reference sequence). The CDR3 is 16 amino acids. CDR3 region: CATSGRVRESNQPQHF. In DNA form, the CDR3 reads TGTGCCACCAGCGGCCGCGTTAGGGAGAGCAATCAGCCCCAGCATTTT.

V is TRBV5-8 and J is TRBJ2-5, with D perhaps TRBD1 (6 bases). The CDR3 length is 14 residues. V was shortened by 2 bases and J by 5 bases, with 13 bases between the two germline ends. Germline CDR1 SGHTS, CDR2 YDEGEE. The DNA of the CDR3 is TGTGCCAGCAGCTTTCTTCAGGGGCGGGAGACCCAGTACTTC. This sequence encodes CASSFLQGRETQYF.

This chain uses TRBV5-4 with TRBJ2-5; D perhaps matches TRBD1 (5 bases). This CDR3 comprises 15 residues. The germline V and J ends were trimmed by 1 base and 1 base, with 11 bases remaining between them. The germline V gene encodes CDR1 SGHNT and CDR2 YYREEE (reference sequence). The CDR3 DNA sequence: TGTGCCAGCAGCTTGTTTCGAGACAGCCAAGAGACCCAGTACTTC. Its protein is CASSLFRDSQETQYF.

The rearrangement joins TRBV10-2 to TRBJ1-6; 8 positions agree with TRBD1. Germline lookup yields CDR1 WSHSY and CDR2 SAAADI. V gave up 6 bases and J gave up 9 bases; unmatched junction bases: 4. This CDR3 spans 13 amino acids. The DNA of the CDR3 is TGCGCCAGCAGCGGACAGGGTGGTTCACCCCTCCACTTT. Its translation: CASSGQGGSPLHF.